This T cell receptor beta chain stems from a study of cytomegalovirus exposure and HLA in healthy donors. Study-level results: Reportedly, cytomegalovirus status was diagnosed with high sensitivity and specificity. It was taken for granted in presence/absence analyses that sequencing depth across donors was roughly uniform. Reportedly, TCR beta sequences accurately predicted HLA-A and HLA-B alleles in most subjects.

Donors likely had unrecorded immune exposures despite being nominally healthy when sampled. Regarding this clone: Antigen: not known.

CDR3 length: 18 amino acids. Germline assignment: CDR1 LGHNA and CDR2 YSLEER. The V gene lost 0 bases and the J gene lost 1 base, with 18 bases spanning the gap. Primers included in the PCR were 60 Vbeta and 13 Jbeta primers. The table came from immunoSEQ multiplex PCR; TCRdb's copy has only in-frame clones and leaves some out. In the table there are around 92,000 clones, roughly four fifths of which are singletons. The chain is built from TRBV4-3 and TRBJ2-5, with D perhaps matching TRBD2 (7 bases). Sample: PBMCs. The receptor was isolated from a human donor in good health. The CDR3 reads CASSQDLSGGHTQETQYF. CDR3 DNA sequence: TGCGCCAGCAGCCAAGATTTGTCGGGGGGACATACCCAAGAGACCCAGTACTTC.